The rows below give T cell receptor beta chains drawn from one sample of a study of T cell responses to AZD1222 COVID-19 vaccine. Method: immunoSEQ multiplex PCR; TCRdb's copy keeps in-frame clones and lacks some. The table lists about 140,000 clones, about 91% of them singletons. Specimen: peripheral blood, collected 28 days after the second AZD1222 dose. The receptors shown here come from an adult who received the AZD1222 COVID-19 vaccine. Both conserved end residues are part of each CDR3. D genes are given only for firm matches. The listing skips clone size in some rows; elsewhere it reads once, few, many or a size class.

j_call clone_size v_call d_call cdr3_nt cdr3_aa
TRBJ2-3 - TRBV4-2 TRBD2 TGTGCCAGCAGTCCTAGTCACGGCGGGAGGGCCAGCACAGATACGCAGTATTTT CASSPSHGGRASTDTQYF
TRBJ2-3 - TRBV14 - TGTGCCAGCAGCCAAGCGGGAGGCACAGATACGCAGTATTTT CASSQAGGTDTQYF
TRBJ1-2 - TRBV28 TRBD1 TGTGCCAGCAGTTCAGGGGGCCGGGACTATGGCTACACCTTC CASSSGGRDYGYTF
TRBJ1-1 - TRBV27 - TGTGCCAGCAGTTTAGGAGGGGTGAACACTGAAGCTTTCTTT CASSLGGVNTEAFF
TRBJ2-1 - TRBV11-1 TRBD2 TGTGCCAGCAGCTTAGGCCTAGCGGGAGGTGCTGAGCAGTTCTTC CASSLGLAGGAEQFF
TRBJ2-7 - TRBV28 - TGTGCCAGCAGTTCCCCTCAGGTCTACGAGCAGTACTTC CASSSPQVYEQYF
TRBJ2-1 once TRBV5-4 - TGTGCCAGCAGCCGGGCCACTGTCAATGAGCAGTTCTTC CASSRATVNEQFF
TRBJ1-2 - TRBV24-1 TRBD1 TGTGCCACCAGGAAGACAGGGGGCGAGGAAGGCTACACCTTC CATRKTGGEEGYTF
TRBJ1-1 - TRBV6-5 - TGTGCCACCTCCCCGAGTCGGTTCATGAACACTGAAGCTTTCTTT CATSPSRFMNTEAFF
TRBJ1-1 - TRBV5-1 - TGCGCCAGCAGCTTGTTGGCCAGGGAAGGCACTGAAGCTTTCTTT CASSLLAREGTEAFF
TRBJ2-5 once TRBV5-6 - TGTGCCAGCAGCTCCAGGGACCACCAAGAGACCCAGTACTTC CASSSRDHQETQYF
TRBJ2-5 - TRBV6-2/TRBV6-3 - TGTGCCAGCAGTTACAGGACACCGGGGAGGGAGACCCAGTACTTC CASSYRTPGRETQYF
TRBJ1-2 once TRBV9 TRBD1 TGTGCCAGCAGCGTAGGTCAAACGGGACAGGGTTCTATCGTCCATGGCTACACCTTC CASSVGQTGQGSIVHGYTF
TRBJ1-2 - TRBV6-5 - TGTGCCAGCAGTTACTCCGGGACACCGAACTATGGCTACACCTTC CASSYSGTPNYGYTF
TRBJ1-2 - TRBV6-5 TRBD1 TGTGCCAGCAGTTACCCTACAGGGGGTAAGGGCTATGGCTACACCTTC CASSYPTGGKGYGYTF
TRBJ2-2 - TRBV7-2 TRBD2 TGTGCCAGCAGCCTCGGGGGGAGGGAGACCGGGGAGCTGTTTTTT CASSLGGRETGELFF
TRBJ2-4 - TRBV7-9 - TGTGCCAGCAGCTTCGGGGGAGGGGGCGTCAAAAACATTCAGTACTTC CASSFGGGGVKNIQYF
TRBJ1-4 - TRBV19 - TGTGCCAGTAGTATTACCGGGGCTAATGAAAAACTGTTTTTT CASSITGANEKLFF
TRBJ2-1 - TRBV25-1 TRBD2 TGTGCCAGCAGTGGAGCGGGAGGGTCCTACAATGAGCAGTTCTTC CASSGAGGSYNEQFF
TRBJ2-1 - TRBV2 - TGTGCCAGCAGGAAGACAGTGGCTTCCCTTTACAATGAGCAGTTCTTC CASRKTVASLYNEQFF
TRBJ2-2 - TRBV5-1 - TGCGCCAGCAGCTTGACTAGCAGTACCGGGGAGCTGTTTTTT CASSLTSSTGELFF
TRBJ2-3 - TRBV7-9 TRBD2 TGTGCCAGCAGCTTAGGGACTAGCGGGAGTGATACGCAGTATTTT CASSLGTSGSDTQYF
TRBJ2-7 - TRBV7-8 TRBD2 TGTGCCAGCAGTTTTGGACTAGCGGGAGCCGGTGAGCAGTACTTC CASSFGLAGAGEQYF
TRBJ2-1 - TRBV12-5 TRBD2 TGTGCTAGTGGTTTGTATCCGACGTCCGGGACTACCACGGAAAATATGATCTACAATGAGCAGTTCTTC CASGLYPTSGTTTENMIYNEQFF
TRBJ2-5 - TRBV6-5 TRBD2 TGTGCCAGCAGTTTGACTAGCGGGACATACCCCGGGACCCAGTACTTC CASSLTSGTYPGTQYF
TRBJ1-5 - TRBV28 - TGTGCCAGCAGTTTATACGGGGCTGGGCCCCAGCATTTT CASSLYGAGPQHF
TRBJ1-5 - TRBV7-2 TRBD1 TGTGCCAGCAGCATAACAGGGGATCAGCCCCAGCATTTT CASSITGDQPQHF
TRBJ1-1 - TRBV28 - TGTGCCAGCGGAGACCGCCGGAACACTGAAGCTTTCTTT CASGDRRNTEAFF
TRBJ2-5 - TRBV12-3/TRBV12-4 - TGTACCAGCAGTGGGGAGGTGGAGACCCAGTACTTC CTSSGEVETQYF
TRBJ2-4 - TRBV10-3 - TGTGCCATCAGTGACCCCACAGGGAGGAACATTCAGTACTTC CAISDPTGRNIQYF
TRBJ2-3 - TRBV15 TRBD2 TGTGCCACCAATCTAGCGGGACGCACAGATACGCAGTATTTT CATNLAGRTDTQYF
TRBJ1-2 - TRBV10-3 - TGTGCCATCAGCCGACAGGATGGCTACACCTTC CAISRQDGYTF
TRBJ1-5 - TRBV27 - TGTGCCAGCAGTTTATCGGGGGAAAGGCAGCCCCAGCATTTT CASSLSGERQPQHF
TRBJ1-1 - TRBV5-6 TRBD1 TGTGCCAGCAGCTTCGGAGGGGCAGGGGGCAGAAACACTGAAGCTTTCTTT CASSFGGAGGRNTEAFF
TRBJ2-3 - TRBV14 TRBD2 TGTGCCAGCAGCCAACCTAGCGGGAGTGCTACGCAGTATTTT CASSQPSGSATQYF
TRBJ2-2 - TRBV6-1 TRBD2 TGTGCCAGCAGTGATCTACTAGCGGGGACCGGGGAGCTGTTTTTT CASSDLLAGTGELFF
TRBJ1-2 - TRBV9 - TGTGCCAGCAGCGGGATCAGGCGAGCCCTAAACTATGGCTACACCTTC CASSGIRRALNYGYTF
TRBJ1-2 - TRBV5-4 TRBD1 TGTGCCAGCAGCTTGGAAAAGACAGGGACATATGGCTACACCTTC CASSLEKTGTYGYTF
TRBJ2-2 - TRBV29-1 - TGCAGCGTTGGGGACCTCAGGGGCACCGGGGAGCTGTTTTTT CSVGDLRGTGELFF
TRBJ2-7 - TRBV6-6 TRBD2 TGTGCCAGCAGTTCGGGACTAGAAGTTTCCTACGAGCAGTACTTC CASSSGLEVSYEQYF
TRBJ1-2 - TRBV18 - TGTGCCAGCTCACCTTCAGGAGAGTCCTATGGCTACACCTTC CASSPSGESYGYTF
TRBJ2-4 - TRBV12-5 - TGTGCTAGTGCCCCCGCTTGGGCCAAAAACATTCAGTACTTC CASAPAWAKNIQYF
TRBJ2-2 - TRBV7-8 TRBD1 TGTGCCAGCAGCGGCAGGACAGGGCCCGGGGAGCTGTTTTTT CASSGRTGPGELFF
TRBJ1-6 once TRBV7-9 - TGTGCCAGCAGCTTAGAAGGTCGCCTCCTCCACTTT CASSLEGRLLHF
TRBJ2-7 few TRBV6-6 TRBD2 TGTGCCAGCAGCCAGACTAGCGGGAGTTCATACGAGCAGTACTTC CASSQTSGSSYEQYF
TRBJ2-2 - TRBV7-9 - TGTGCCAGCACACGGGATCACACCGGGGAGCTGTTTTTT CASTRDHTGELFF
TRBJ1-6 - TRBV5-1 TRBD1 TGCGCCAGCAGCCCAGAGGGCGGGACAGTAAATTCACCCCTCCACTTT CASSPEGGTVNSPLHF
TRBJ1-4 - TRBV28 - TGTGCCAGCAGGAGCCCCGGATCTAGGGACGGTGAAAAACTGTTTTTT CASRSPGSRDGEKLFF
TRBJ1-5 once TRBV6-4 - TGTGCCAGCAGTGAGGAGGATCATCAGCCCCAGCATTTT CASSEEDHQPQHF
TRBJ1-6 - TRBV2 - TGTGCCAGCAGCGGGCAGAGCTCCTATAATTCACCCCTCCACTTT CASSGQSSYNSPLHF
TRBJ2-5 - TRBV5-8 TRBD1 TGTGCCAGCAGCTATTACAGGGGGGAGACCCAGTACTTC CASSYYRGETQYF
TRBJ1-1 - TRBV2 - TGTGCCAGCAGTTTTGCGGTGAACACTGAAGCTTTCTTT CASSFAVNTEAFF
TRBJ2-3 - TRBV6-4 TRBD2 TGTGCCAGCAGTCAACTAGCGGGAGATTCGGCAGATACGCAGTATTTT CASSQLAGDSADTQYF
TRBJ2-1 - TRBV2 TRBD1 TGTGCCAGCAACGAAAGGCAGGGGGTGGTTAGTGAGCAGTTCTTC CASNERQGVVSEQFF
TRBJ2-1 once TRBV7-8 - TGTGCCAGCACCACCAGGGGATCCGAGGTCAATGAGCAGTTCTTC CASTTRGSEVNEQFF
TRBJ1-2 - TRBV6-2/TRBV6-3 - TGTGCCAGCAGTTACCGGGTCGCGGCAGGGCGAGCTAACTATGGCTACACCTTC CASSYRVAAGRANYGYTF